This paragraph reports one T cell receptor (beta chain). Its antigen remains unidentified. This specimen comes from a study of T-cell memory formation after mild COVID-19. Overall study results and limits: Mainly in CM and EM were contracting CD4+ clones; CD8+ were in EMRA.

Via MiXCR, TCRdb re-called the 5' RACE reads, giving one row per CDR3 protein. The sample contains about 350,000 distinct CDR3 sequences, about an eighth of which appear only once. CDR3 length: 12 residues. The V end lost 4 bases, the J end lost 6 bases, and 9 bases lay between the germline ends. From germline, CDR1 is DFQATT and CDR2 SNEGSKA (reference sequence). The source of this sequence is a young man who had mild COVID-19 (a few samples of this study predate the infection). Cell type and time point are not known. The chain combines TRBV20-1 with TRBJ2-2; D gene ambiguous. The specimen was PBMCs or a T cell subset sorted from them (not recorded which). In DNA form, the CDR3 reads TGCAGTGCTAAACACGACGCCGGGGAGCTGTTTTTT. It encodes CSAKHDAGELFF.